Sequencing of this T cell receptor (beta chain) was carried out in a study of T cells in localized non-small cell lung cancer. Profiled with immunoSEQ multiplex PCR; TCRdb holds only in-frame clones, not every one. This sample has under 35,000 clones; 80% to 95% occur once, and the top ten carry about 4.4%. Findings and caveats of the study: The appearance of a median 57 of the top 100 tumor clones was seen in adjacent lung. Because only a single region of the tumor was sequenced, heterogeneity remains possible.

Notes on this clone: The antigen remains undetermined.

The CDR3 spans 13 residues. CDR1 is MNHNS, CDR2 SASEGT, per germline. The V end was cut by 8 bases, the J end by 2 bases, with 13 bases between. The TCR originated in a woman aged 35 to 69 with stage III lung adenocarcinoma. The gene calls are TRBV6-1 and TRBJ2-7, with no clear D. Sequenced material: peripheral blood mononuclear cells, taken before any cancer treatment. CDR3 in amino acids: CASSEGGAYEQYF. CDR3 nucleotide sequence: TGTGCCAGCTCCGAAGGTGGGGCCTACGAGCAGTACTTC.